Listed below are T cell receptor beta chains from one sample, sequenced in a study of shared clonotypes between healthy human individuals. Measured with immunoSEQ multiplex PCR; TCRdb has only the in-frame clones, and not every one. The sample has around 2.1 million clones; roughly 95% are singletons. The specimen sequenced was naive CD4+ T cells sorted from blood. These receptors originate from a man aged 18 to 29 in good health. CDR3s include the opening cysteine and the closing phenylalanine or tryptophan. The order of the fields is D gene, V gene, J gene, clone size, CDR3 protein, CDR3 DNA. The D gene is left open where the match is weak. The size of a clone is reported for some rows only, either as once, few or many, or as a class for expanded clones.

NA	TRBV6-5	TRBJ2-3	NA	CASRHQRAPDTQYF	TGTGCCAGCAGGCACCAGCGGGCCCCAGATACGCAGTATTTT
NA	TRBV5-4	TRBJ1-4	NA	CASSSQTATNEKLFF	TGTGCCAGCAGTTCTCAGACAGCAACTAATGAAAAACTGTTTTTT
NA	TRBV9	TRBJ2-5	once	CASSVLGGETQYF	TGTGCCAGCAGCGTACTCGGGGGCGAGACCCAGTACTTC
NA	TRBV29-1	TRBJ1-1	few	CSERGVGTEAFF	TGCAGCGAGAGAGGTGTTGGCACTGAAGCTTTCTTT
TRBD1	TRBV6-1	TRBJ1-5	NA	CASSEGTGGEYQHF	TGTGCCAGCAGTGAAGGGACAGGGGGTGAGTACCAGCATTTT
NA	TRBV7-9	TRBJ2-7	NA	CASSPLGPYEQYF	TGTGCCAGCAGCCCACTGGGGCCCTACGAGCAGTACTTC
NA	TRBV28	TRBJ2-1	NA	CATHDRDNEQFF	TGTGCCACCCATGACAGAGACAATGAGCAGTTCTTC
NA	TRBV10-1	TRBJ2-2	NA	CASSDLTGTNTGELFF	TGCGCCAGCAGTGATCTTACCGGAACGAACACCGGGGAGCTGTTTTTT
NA	TRBV2	TRBJ2-7	NA	CASNEAGLGEQYF	TGTGCCAGCAATGAAGCAGGGCTGGGAGAGCAGTACTTC
NA	TRBV29-1	TRBJ2-5	NA	CSVDPGTWGETQYF	TGCAGCGTGGACCCAGGGACCTGGGGCGAGACCCAGTACTTC
NA	TRBV6-5	TRBJ2-1	NA	CASSYVRGGNEQFF	TGTGCCAGCAGTTATGTGCGAGGGGGCAATGAGCAGTTCTTC
NA	TRBV7-8	TRBJ2-1	NA	CASSLRDNANNEQFF	TGTGCCAGCAGCTTACGGGACAATGCAAACAATGAGCAGTTCTTC
NA	TRBV29-1	TRBJ1-1	NA	CRASGRMNTEAFF	TGCAGGGCTAGCGGTCGGATGAACACTGAAGCTTTCTTT
TRBD2	TRBV6-1	TRBJ2-7	NA	CASVRTSGTYEQYF	TGTGCCAGCGTTCGAACTAGCGGTACCTACGAGCAGTACTTC
NA	TRBV5-4	TRBJ1-2	NA	CASSPRGDAGYTF	TGTGCCAGCAGCCCGCGGGGGGACGCTGGCTACACCTTC
TRBD2	TRBV30	TRBJ2-4	NA	CAWGLAGAKNIQYF	TGTGCCTGGGGGCTAGCGGGAGCCAAAAACATTCAGTACTTC
NA	TRBV18	TRBJ1-2	once	CASSTSTGAGGYTF	TGTGCCAGCTCAACCTCGACGGGGGCGGGTGGCTACACCTTC
NA	TRBV29-1	TRBJ1-1	NA	CSVGQMNTEAFF	TGCAGCGTTGGGCAAATGAACACTGAAGCTTTCTTT
TRBD1	TRBV6-5	TRBJ1-4	NA	CASRRDSSNEKLFF	TGTGCCAGCAGGCGGGACAGCAGTAATGAAAAACTGTTTTTT
TRBD1	TRBV6-5	TRBJ1-6	NA	CASSYSGTGSNSPLHF	TGTGCCAGCAGTTACAGTGGGACAGGATCCAATTCACCCCTCCACTTT
NA	TRBV13	TRBJ2-6	NA	CASSRDGPVLTF	TGTGCCAGCAGTCGGGACGGCCCAGTCCTGACTTTC
TRBD1	TRBV6-6	TRBJ1-2	NA	CASSWDRGVYTF	TGTGCCAGCAGTTGGGACAGGGGAGTCTACACCTTC
NA	TRBV27	TRBJ2-1	NA	CASSRTYNEQFF	TGTGCCAGCAGTCGAACCTACAATGAGCAGTTCTTC
NA	TRBV28	TRBJ1-1	NA	CASSSGGRRTEAFF	TGTGCCAGCAGTTCTGGGGGGCGAAGGACTGAAGCTTTCTTT
TRBD2	TRBV6-4	TRBJ2-3	NA	CASSDTGLAGNTDTQYF	TGTGCCAGCAGTGACACGGGACTAGCGGGAAACACAGATACGCAGTATTTT
TRBD2	TRBV5-1	TRBJ2-1	NA	CASRVGGAENEQFF	TGCGCCAGCAGAGTCGGGGGGGCCGAGAATGAGCAGTTCTTC
TRBD1	TRBV5-6	TRBJ1-6	NA	CASSGTTGGNNSPLHF	TGTGCCAGCAGCGGGACCACAGGGGGCAATAATTCACCCCTCCACTTT
TRBD1	TRBV28	TRBJ1-3	NA	CASSRGGTFSGNTIYF	TGTGCCAGCAGCAGGGGGGGCACCTTCTCTGGAAACACCATATATTTT
NA	TRBV29-1	TRBJ2-1	NA	CSAEGYRAEQFF	TGCAGCGCAGAGGGCTATCGGGCTGAGCAGTTCTTC
NA	TRBV5-1	TRBJ2-2	NA	CASSLRSFTGELFF	TGCGCCAGCAGCTTAAGGAGTTTCACCGGGGAGCTGTTTTTT
NA	TRBV29-1	TRBJ2-3	NA	CSVEGGGDTQYF	TGCAGCGTTGAAGGCGGCGGAGATACGCAGTATTTT
TRBD1	TRBV12-5	TRBJ1-2	NA	CASGLVYKQGQEASGYTF	TGTGCTAGTGGTTTGGTATATAAACAGGGGCAGGAGGCTAGTGGCTACACCTTC
TRBD1	TRBV11-3	TRBJ1-1	NA	CASSRDRGRTFF	TGTGCCAGCAGCCGGGACAGGGGGAGGACTTTCTTT
TRBD2	TRBV10-3	TRBJ2-1	once	CAISVGAGGRNEQFF	TGTGCCATCAGTGTGGGAGCGGGGGGTCGAAATGAGCAGTTCTTC
NA	TRBV10-3	TRBJ2-3	NA	CAISENSDTQYF	TGTGCCATCAGTGAAAACTCAGATACGCAGTATTTT
TRBD2	TRBV30	TRBJ2-1	once	CAWSVPPLAGGYNEQFF	TGTGCCTGGAGTGTTCCCCCTCTAGCGGGGGGGTACAATGAGCAGTTCTTC
TRBD2	TRBV6-1	TRBJ2-7	NA	CASRTLAGASYEQYF	TGTGCCAGCAGAACACTAGCGGGGGCCTCCTACGAGCAGTACTTC
NA	TRBV30	TRBJ2-5	NA	CAWSVGQETQYF	TGTGCCTGGAGTGTAGGCCAAGAGACCCAGTACTTC
NA	TRBV6-1	TRBJ1-5	NA	CASSETRMSNQPQHF	TGTGCCAGCAGTGAAACTCGGATGAGCAATCAGCCCCAGCATTTT
NA	TRBV11-2	TRBJ1-6	NA	CASSLIDGFGSPLHF	TGTGCCAGCAGCTTAATCGACGGATTCGGGTCACCCCTCCACTTT
TRBD2	TRBV7-2	TRBJ2-7	NA	CASSLGFSGGSYEQYF	TGTGCCAGCAGCTTAGGATTTAGCGGGGGGTCCTACGAGCAGTACTTC
NA	TRBV5-1	TRBJ1-1	NA	CASSLAGVFRGEAFF	TGCGCCAGCAGCTTGGCGGGTGTTTTCCGGGGAGAAGCTTTCTTT